The source of this T cell receptor (beta chain) is a study of cytomegalovirus exposure and HLA in healthy donors. Overall study results and limits: Reportedly, TCR beta sequences accurately predicted HLA-A and HLA-B alleles in most subjects. CMV antigen specificity of three CMV-associated chains was confirmed in vitro.

CDR3 length: 13 amino acids. V lost 6 bases, J lost 5 bases, and 4 bases stayed unmatched. Germline CDR1 and CDR2: MNHEY and SVGAGI. In regard to this clone: Its antigen remains unidentified.

Both 60 Vbeta primers and 13 Jbeta primers went into the PCR. The data were produced by immunoSEQ multiplex PCR, yet TCRdb's version contains in-frame clones alone and is incomplete. Recorded for this sample: more than 60,000 clones. It was healthy bone marrow donors who served as donors. Input material: PBMCs. The clonotype comes from a boy aged 5-17 years in good health and CMV-seronegative. The chain couples TRBV6-5 to TRBJ2-5; TRBD2 matches 9 bases. The CDR3, as DNA: TGTGCCAGCAGGCGGGGGGGAGGGGAGACCCAGTACTTC. Its protein product is CASRRGGGETQYF.